This section outlines one T cell receptor (beta chain) sequence together with its context. Sequencing used immunoSEQ multiplex PCR; TCRdb keeps in-frame clones, though not all of them. The sample carries 120,000 or so clones, roughly 91% recorded once. This entry is derived from a study of T cell responses to AZD1222 COVID-19 vaccine. This CDR3 contains 14 residues. Per germline, CDR1 MGHRA and CDR2 YSYEKL. Between the trimmed V and J ends, which lost 0 bases and 5 bases, there was a span of 11 bases. This material consisted of peripheral blood, taken 28 days after the second AZD1222 dose. The chain carries TRBV4-1 and TRBJ2-7, with D possibly being TRBD2 (6 bases). The receptor was isolated from an adult who received the AZD1222 COVID-19 vaccine. CDR3 region: CASSQDSSDNEQYF. DNA for the CDR3: TGCGCCAGCAGCCAAGACTCTAGCGACAACGAGCAGTACTTC.